This TCR beta chain is drawn from a study of sequential checkpoint blockade in melanoma. Study overall: Patients were randomized 1:1 to nivolumab-then-ipilimumab or ipilimumab-then-nivolumab first-line. Maintenance nivolumab came after either treatment sequence.

Treatment described: randomized to nivolumab then ipilimumab (arm A) or the reverse (arm B). Patients had received no earlier DNA-damaging chemotherapy. Repertoires were generated with immunoSEQ multiplex PCR, while TCRdb's copy carries only in-frame clones and drops some. The sample consists of under 45,000 clones, roughly four fifths of them appearing once. The sample here was CD8+ T cells sorted from blood (inferred from file names), taken from a patient given nivolumab and ipilimumab in sequence. The sequence derives from a human donor with melanoma.

CDR3 in amino acids: CASSVRDSSNQPQHF. In DNA form, the CDR3 reads TGTGCCAGTAGTGTCCGGGACAGTAGCAATCAGCCCCAGCATTTT. The chain joins TRBV19 to TRBJ1-5, with 7 bases fitting TRBD1. Germline V gene data show CDR1 as LNHDA and CDR2 as SQIVND (reference sequence). Trimming at V came to 5 bases and at J to 0 bases, leaving 4 bases not matched to a gene. CDR3 length: 15 residues. Looking up the rest from reference TRBV19 and TRBJ1-5 gives the full variable domain: DGGITQSPKYLFRKEGQNVTLSCEQNLNHDAMYWYRQDPGQGLRLIYYSQIVNDFQKGDIAEGYSVSREKKESFPLTVTSAQKNPTAFYLCASSVRDSSNQPQHFGDGTRLSIL.